The T cell receptor beta chain described here comes from a study of CD8 T cells in ankylosing spondylitis. Overall study findings and caveats: Earlier work had already found some motif variants in reactive arthritis synovial fluid and blood. There was reportedly significant enrichment of clones that were disease-linked in matched ankylosing spondylitis synovial fluid. Blood from ankylosing spondylitis patients appeared to carry a characteristic eight-variant TCR beta motif. With a CD8+ phenotype, disease-linked clones were relatively rare in peripheral blood.

A quantitative 5'-RACE method, one with molecular barcodes, was used to make TCR beta libraries. TCRdb re-derived calls from the 5' RACE reads in MiXCR, one entry per CDR3 protein. The data hold under 150,000 distinct CDR3 sequences, with roughly a sixth observed a single time. In germline, CDR1 is SGHTA, CDR2 FQGNSA. The junction had 4 bases not matched to a gene; V was cut back by 5 bases and J by 6 bases. There are 14 residues in the CDR3. Note on this clonotype: Its antigen is not known.

The material sequenced was blood, either unsorted or a sorted T cell fraction (not recorded which). This sequence originates from a male donor with ankylosing spondylitis. The rearrangement joins TRBV7-2 to TRBJ1-5, with TRBD1 identical over 10 bases. CDR3 sequence (DNA): TGTGCCAGCAGCCTGGACAGGGGGGCTCAGCCCCAGCATTTT. It specifies CASSLDRGAQPQHF.